This T cell receptor (beta chain) was sequenced during a study of CD8 T cells in ankylosing spondylitis. General observations from the study: Clones tied to disease were said to be significantly enriched in matched ankylosing spondylitis synovial fluid. What appeared characteristic of ankylosing spondylitis blood was a TCR beta motif of 7 or 8 highly homologous variants.

TCRdb reprocessed the 5' RACE reads via MiXCR and lists one record per CDR3 protein. There are approximately 550,000 distinct CDR3 sequences in the sample; roughly 13% occur only once, and about 6.5% lies in the top ten. Worth noting for this clonotype: Its antigen is not known.

The CDR3 consists of 17 residues. Unmatched junction bases numbered 4, after V lost 2 bases and J lost 0 bases. The V gene's germline CDR1 is KGHSH and CDR2 LQKENI. The V gene is TRBV18, the J gene TRBJ2-6; TRBD1 aligns across 7 bases. Material: blood, either unsorted or a sorted T cell fraction (not recorded which). The source of this sequence is a male donor with ankylosing spondylitis. CDR3 amino acids: CASSPLAGGSGANVLTF. The DNA of the CDR3 is TGTGCCAGCTCACCATTGGCAGGGGGCTCTGGGGCCAACGTCCTGACTTTC.